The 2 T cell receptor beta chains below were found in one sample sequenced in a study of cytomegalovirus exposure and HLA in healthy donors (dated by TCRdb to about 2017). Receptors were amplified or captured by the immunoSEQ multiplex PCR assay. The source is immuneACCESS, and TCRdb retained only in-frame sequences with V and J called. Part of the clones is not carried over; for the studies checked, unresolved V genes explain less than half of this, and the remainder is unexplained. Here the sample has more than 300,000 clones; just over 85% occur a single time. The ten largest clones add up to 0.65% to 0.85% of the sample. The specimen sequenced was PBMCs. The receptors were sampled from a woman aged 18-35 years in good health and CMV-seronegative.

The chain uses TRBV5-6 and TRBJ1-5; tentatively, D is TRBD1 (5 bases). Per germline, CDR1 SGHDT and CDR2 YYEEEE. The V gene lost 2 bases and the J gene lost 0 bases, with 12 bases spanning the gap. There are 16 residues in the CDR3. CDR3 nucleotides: TGTGCCAGCAGCTTCGGAGGGGCCAATAGCAATCAGCCCCAGCATTTT. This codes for CASSFGGANSNQPQHF.

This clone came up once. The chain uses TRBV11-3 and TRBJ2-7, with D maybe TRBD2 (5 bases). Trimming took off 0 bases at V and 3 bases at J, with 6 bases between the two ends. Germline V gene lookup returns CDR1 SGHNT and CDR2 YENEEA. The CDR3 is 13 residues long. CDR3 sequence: CASSLESGYEQYF. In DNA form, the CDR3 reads TGTGCCAGCAGCTTAGAGAGCGGCTACGAGCAGTACTTC.